Listed here are 6 T cell receptor beta chains from one sample, sequenced in a study of blood T cell repertoires in COVID-19. Profiled with immunoSEQ multiplex PCR; TCRdb holds only in-frame clones, not every one. The data hold 240,000 or so clones, with around four fifths observed a single time. The sequenced sample was peripheral blood. The receptors here all came from a woman aged 55-69 years with active or convalescent COVID-19.

The CDR3 here is CASSPSQGGKGEQYF. CDR3 nucleotide sequence: TGTGCCAGCTCACCATCACAGGGGGGAAAGGGCGAGCAGTACTTC. The chain combines TRBV18 with TRBJ2-7; 8 bases align to TRBD1. With 2 bases clipped from V and 6 bases from J, the junction kept 9 bases outside the gene matches. The CDR3 is 15 residues long. The V gene's germline CDR1 is KGHSH and CDR2 LQKENI.

The gene calls are TRBV28 and TRBJ1-6; D uncertain. CDR1 is MDHEN and CDR2 is SYDVKM in the germline V gene. CDR3 length: 14 residues. V lost 7 bases and J 7 bases, leaving 14 bases between the germline ends. The chain's CDR3 is CASTPPRRNSPLHF. As DNA, the CDR3 is TGTGCCAGCACCCCCCCCCGGAGAAATTCACCCCTCCACTTT.

The chain combines TRBV4-1 with TRBJ2-2; tentatively, D is TRBD1 (5 bases). V lost 0 bases to trimming and J lost 7 bases, with 18 bases between them. CDR1 is MGHRA and CDR2 is YSYEKL in the germline V gene. The CDR3 is 17 amino acids. The CDR3 reads CASSQDRATDRDGELFF. The CDR3 nucleotides are TGCGCCAGCAGCCAAGATCGTGCGACAGATAGAGACGGGGAGCTGTTTTTT.

The chain has TRBV7-8 and TRBJ2-3, with 7 bases identical to TRBD1. CDR1 and CDR2 (germline): SGHVS, FQNEAQ. This CDR3 has 16 amino acids. With V trimmed by 5 bases and J by 1 base, 9 bases remained unmatched. CDR3 amino acids: CASSTTGVIGTDTQYF. The CDR3 DNA sequence: TGTGCCAGCAGCACCACAGGGGTAATTGGCACAGATACGCAGTATTTT.

This clone was picked up one time. J is TRBJ2-6 and V is TRBV28; a possible D gene is TRBD2 (5 bases). Trimming stripped 2 bases from V and 3 bases from J, with 8 bases between. The CDR3 spans 15 residues. In germline, CDR1 is MDHEN, CDR2 SYDVKM. The CDR3 sequence: CASSLEGGGANVLTF. The CDR3 nucleotides read TGTGCCAGCAGTTTAGAGGGTGGTGGGGCCAACGTCCTGACTTTC.

The chain employs TRBV29-1 and TRBJ1-5, with TRBD1 matching 10 bases. CDR3 length: 15 amino acids. Trimming removed 6 bases from V and 4 bases from J; junction bases left unmatched: 9. The V gene's germline CDR1 is SQVTM and CDR2 ANQGSEA. The CDR3 here is CSVATDRGSNQPQHF. The CDR3 region has the DNA TGCAGCGTCGCCACGGACAGGGGGTCGAATCAGCCCCAGCATTTT.